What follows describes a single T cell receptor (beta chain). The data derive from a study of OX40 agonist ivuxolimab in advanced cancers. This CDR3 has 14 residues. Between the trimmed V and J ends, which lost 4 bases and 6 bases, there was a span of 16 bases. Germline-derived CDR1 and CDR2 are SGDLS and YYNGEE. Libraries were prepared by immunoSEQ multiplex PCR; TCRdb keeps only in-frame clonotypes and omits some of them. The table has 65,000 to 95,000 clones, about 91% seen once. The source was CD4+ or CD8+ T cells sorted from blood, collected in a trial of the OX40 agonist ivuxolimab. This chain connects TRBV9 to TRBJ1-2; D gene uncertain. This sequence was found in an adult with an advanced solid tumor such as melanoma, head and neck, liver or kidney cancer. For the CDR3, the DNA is TGTGCCAGCAGCCTGGGAGGAACGGGCGATGGCTACACCTTC. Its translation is CASSLGGTGDGYTF. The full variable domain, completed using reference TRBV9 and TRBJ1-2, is DSGVTQTPKHLITATGQRVTLRCSPRSGDLSVYWYQQSLDQGLQFLIQYYNGEERAKGNILERFSAQQFPDLHSELNLSSLELGDSALYFCASSLGGTGDGYTFGSGTRLTVV.